The clone carrying this T cell receptor beta chain has only a few counts. Its antigen is unknown. V gave up 6 bases and J gave up 4 bases, with 16 bases separating them. The germline V gene has CDR1 MNHEY and CDR2 SVGEGT. This CDR3 has 14 amino acids. The data originate from a study of T cells in Graves' hyperthyroidism and ophthalmopathy. In the study overall: Peripheral blood draws took place at initial diagnosis, ahead of any treatment.

Overall study results and limits: Blood samples included most of the expanded thyroid clonotypes exceeding 0.001. From stable hyperthyroidism, ophthalmopathy was separated by a 13 V-J model.

TCR beta CDR3 regions were amplified from RNA. The primer set for the first-round RT-PCR of the TCR CDR3 was HTBI. Each CDR3 protein is one row after TCRdb ran MiXCR on the multiplex PCR reads. The sample consists of hundreds of thousands of distinct CDR3 sequences, approximately 15% of them appearing once. Absence of ophthalmopathy progression within 18 months defined stable Graves' hyperthyroidism. The source material was blood. The chain employs TRBV6-2 or TRBV6-3 and TRBJ2-7; maybe TRBD2 (7 bases). The clonotype comes from a woman under 30 with Graves' hyperthyroidism. The CDR3 here is CASSLVGGLYEQYF. The CDR3 DNA reads as TGTGCCAGCAGCCTCGTGGGGGGGCTTTACGAGCAGTACTTC.